The 5 T cell receptor beta chains presented below share a single source sample, sequenced in a study of blood T cells in healthy people across ages. Through a sample-barcoded 5' primer and a J-beta primer mix, a second PCR was run for 7 to 11 cycles. TCRdb independently ran MiXCR on the 5' RACE reads; one entry per CDR3 protein. This repertoire shows under 2,000,000 distinct CDR3 sequences, 49% found once; its top ten account for less than 2.5%. Sequenced material: blood. Receptors originate from a woman aged 40 to 50 in good health.

The rearrangement uses TRBV12-3 or TRBV12-4 and TRBJ2-6; no firm D call. The CDR3 runs to 11 residues. V was pared by 7 bases and J by 6 bases, with 4 bases between. The CDR3, as DNA: TGTGCCAGCACGTCGGCCAACGTCCTGACTTTC. This encodes CASTSANVLTF.

The chain carries TRBV15 and TRBJ2-1; perhaps TRBD1 as D (6 bases). Deletions cut 1 base from V and 7 bases from J, with 17 bases between. Germline loops: CDR1 LNHNV, CDR2 YYDKDF (reference sequence). CDR3 length: 16 residues. Written as DNA, the CDR3 is TGTGCCACCAGCAGAGGCAGGGGTCTAAAGGGGAATGAGCAGTTCTTC. It translates to CATSRGRGLKGNEQFF.

Only a few counts were recorded for this clonotype. The V gene is TRBV7-2, the J gene TRBJ2-3, with TRBD2 identical over 9 bases. J was trimmed by 5 bases and V by 1 base; bases with no gene match: 7. There are 16 residues in the CDR3. CDR1 and CDR2 from the germline V gene are SGHTA and FQGNSA. The chain's CDR3 is CASSLVGGGAGDTQYF. CDR3 sequence (DNA): TGTGCCAGCAGCTTAGTCGGCGGGGGGGCCGGAGATACGCAGTATTTT.

The table lists this clonotype with a few counts. The V and J genes are TRBV29-1 and TRBJ2-3; 8 bases fit TRBD1. The trim removed 5 bases at V and 5 bases at J, leaving 3 bases unmatched. There are 12 residues in the CDR3. CDR1 and CDR2 from the germline V gene are SQVTM and ANQGSEA. DNA of the CDR3: TGCAGCGTTCGGACAGGGCGAGATACGCAGTATTTT. Translating gives CSVRTGRDTQYF.

Comment on this clonotype: Relative to the germline gene, one junction end is altered; a read error may explain this. The rearrangement joins TRBV15 to TRBJ2-7; D unclear. Germline V gene lookup returns CDR1 LNHNV and CDR2 YYDKDF (reference sequence). This CDR3 has 14 residues. The CDR3 bases are TGTGCCACCAGCACCGATCACAGCTCCTACGGGCAGTACTTC. Its protein product is CATSTDHSSYGQYF.